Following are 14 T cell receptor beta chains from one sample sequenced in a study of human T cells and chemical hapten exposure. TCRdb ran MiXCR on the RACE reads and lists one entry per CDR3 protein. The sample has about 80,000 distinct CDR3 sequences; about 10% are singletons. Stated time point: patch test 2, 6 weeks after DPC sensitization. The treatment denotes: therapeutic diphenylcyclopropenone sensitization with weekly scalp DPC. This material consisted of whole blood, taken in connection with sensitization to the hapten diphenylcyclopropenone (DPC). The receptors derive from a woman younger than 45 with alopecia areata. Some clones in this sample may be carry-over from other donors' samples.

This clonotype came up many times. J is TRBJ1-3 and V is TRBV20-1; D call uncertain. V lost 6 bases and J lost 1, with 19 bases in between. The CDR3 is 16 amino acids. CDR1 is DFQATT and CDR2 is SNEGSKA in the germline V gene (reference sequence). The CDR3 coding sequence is TGCAGTGCGACTAGAGGGTCGCGACTGTCTGGAAACACCATATATTTT. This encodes CSATRGSRLSGNTIYF.

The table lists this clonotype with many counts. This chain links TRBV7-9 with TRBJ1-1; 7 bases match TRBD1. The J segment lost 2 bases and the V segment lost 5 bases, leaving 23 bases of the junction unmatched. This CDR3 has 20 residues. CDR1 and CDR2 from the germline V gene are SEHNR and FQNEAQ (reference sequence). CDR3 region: CASSPRLLRGGGGQNTEAFF. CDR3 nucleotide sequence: TGTGCCAGCAGCCCCCGTCTCCTAAGAGGGGGCGGGGGGCAAAACACTGAAGCTTTCTTT.

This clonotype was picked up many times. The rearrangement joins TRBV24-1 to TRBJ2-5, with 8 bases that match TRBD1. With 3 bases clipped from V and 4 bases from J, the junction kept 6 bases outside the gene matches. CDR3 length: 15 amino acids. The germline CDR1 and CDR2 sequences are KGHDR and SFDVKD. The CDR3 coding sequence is TGTGCCACCAGTGATCCGAGACAGGGGCGAGAGACCCAGTACTTC. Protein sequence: CATSDPRQGRETQYF.

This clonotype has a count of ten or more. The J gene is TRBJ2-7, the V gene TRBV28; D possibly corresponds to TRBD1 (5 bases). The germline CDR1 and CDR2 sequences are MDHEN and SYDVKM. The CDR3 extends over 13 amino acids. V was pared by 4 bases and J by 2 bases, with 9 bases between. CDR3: CASSWGYPYEQYF. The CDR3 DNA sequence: TGTGCCAGCAGTTGGGGCTATCCCTACGAGCAGTACTTC.

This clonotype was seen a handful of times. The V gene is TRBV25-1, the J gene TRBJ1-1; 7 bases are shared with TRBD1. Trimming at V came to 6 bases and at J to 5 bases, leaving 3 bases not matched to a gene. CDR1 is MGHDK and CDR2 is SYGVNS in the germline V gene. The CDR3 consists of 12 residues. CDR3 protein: CASSRGKTEAFF. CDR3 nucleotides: TGTGCCAGCAGCAGGGGGAAAACTGAAGCTTTCTTT.

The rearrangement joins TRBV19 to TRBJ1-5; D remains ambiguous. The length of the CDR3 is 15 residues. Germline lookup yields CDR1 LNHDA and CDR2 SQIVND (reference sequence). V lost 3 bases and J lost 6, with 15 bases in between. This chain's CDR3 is CASSISFWGSQPQHF. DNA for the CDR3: TGTGCCAGTAGTATTAGTTTTTGGGGAAGTCAGCCCCAGCATTTT.

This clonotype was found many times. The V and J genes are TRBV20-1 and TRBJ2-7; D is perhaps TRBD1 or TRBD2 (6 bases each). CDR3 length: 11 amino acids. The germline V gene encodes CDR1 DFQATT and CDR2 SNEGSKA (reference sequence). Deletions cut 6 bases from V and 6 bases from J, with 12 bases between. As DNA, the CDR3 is TGCAGTGCCGAAGAGGGGGGCGAGCAGTACTTC. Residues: CSAEEGGEQYF.

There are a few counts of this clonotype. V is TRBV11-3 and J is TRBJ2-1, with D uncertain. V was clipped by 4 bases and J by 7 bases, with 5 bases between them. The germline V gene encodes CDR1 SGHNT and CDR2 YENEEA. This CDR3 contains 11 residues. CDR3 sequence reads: CASSYGNEQFF. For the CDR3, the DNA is TGTGCCAGCAGCTACGGGAATGAGCAGTTCTTC.

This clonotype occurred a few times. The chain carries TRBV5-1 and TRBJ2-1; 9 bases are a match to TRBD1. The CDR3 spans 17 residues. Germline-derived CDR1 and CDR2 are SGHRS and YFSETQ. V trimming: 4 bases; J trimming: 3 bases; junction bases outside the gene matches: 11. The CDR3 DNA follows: TGCGCCAGCAGCGTGAATTTTCCGGGACAGGGCTACAATGAGCAGTTCTTC. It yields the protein CASSVNFPGQGYNEQFF.

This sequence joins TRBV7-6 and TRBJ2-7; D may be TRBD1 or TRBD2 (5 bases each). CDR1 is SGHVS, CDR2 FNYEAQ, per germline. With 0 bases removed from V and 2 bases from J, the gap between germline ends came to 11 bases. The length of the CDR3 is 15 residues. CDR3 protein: CASSLAARGTYEQYF. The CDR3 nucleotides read TGTGCCAGCAGCTTAGCGGCCCGGGGCACCTACGAGCAGTACTTC.

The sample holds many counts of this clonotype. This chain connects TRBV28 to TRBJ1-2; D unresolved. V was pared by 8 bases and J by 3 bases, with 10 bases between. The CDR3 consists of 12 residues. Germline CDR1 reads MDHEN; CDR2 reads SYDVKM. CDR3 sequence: CASQEGHYGYTF. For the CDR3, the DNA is TGTGCCAGCCAAGAAGGCCACTATGGCTACACCTTC.

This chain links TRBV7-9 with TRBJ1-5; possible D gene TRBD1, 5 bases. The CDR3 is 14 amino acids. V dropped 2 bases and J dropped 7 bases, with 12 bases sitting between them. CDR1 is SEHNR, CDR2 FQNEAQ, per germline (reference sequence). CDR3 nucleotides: TGTGCCAGCAGCTTAATGGGGGTAAACCAGCCCCAGCATTTT. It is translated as CASSLMGVNQPQHF.

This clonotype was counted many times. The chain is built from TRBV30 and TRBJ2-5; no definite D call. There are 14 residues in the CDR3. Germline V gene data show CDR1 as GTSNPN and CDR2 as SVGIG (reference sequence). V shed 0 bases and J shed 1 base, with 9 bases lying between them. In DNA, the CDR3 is TGTGCCTGGAGTGTGTCTGGCCTCCAAGAGACCCAGTACTTC. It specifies CAWSVSGLQETQYF.

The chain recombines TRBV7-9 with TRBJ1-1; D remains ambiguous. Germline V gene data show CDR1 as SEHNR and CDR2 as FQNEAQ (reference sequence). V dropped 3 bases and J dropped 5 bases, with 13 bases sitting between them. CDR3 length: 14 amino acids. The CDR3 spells CASSLESWGTEAFF. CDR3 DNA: TGTGCCAGCAGCTTGGAGTCATGGGGAACTGAAGCTTTCTTT.